Listed here is a single TCR beta chain. Its specific antigen is unknown. No per-base quality is available; no much larger clone lies one base away. Sequencing took place on an Illumina NovaSeq 6000. TCRalpha and TCRbeta cDNA libraries were built by 5'RACE with constant-segment primers, adding sample barcodes and unique molecular identifiers. RNA was extracted from every sample with Trizol reagent. Library amplification was performed in two PCR steps, and a second sample barcode and Illumina TruSeq adapters were introduced in the second step. Sequencing of libraries was performed on an Illumina NovaSeq with 2 x 150 bp paired-end reads. The study's processing was this. The reads were demultiplexed and collapsed into UMI-guided consensus sequences using migec v1.2.7. With mixcr v2.1.11, UMI consensuses were aligned to TRA and TRB V and J templates and assembled into clonotypes. A clonotype was counted as expanded or contracted only when both edgeR and NoisET called the clonotype significant, with the noise models trained on biological replicates. edgeR calls used a false discovery rate-adjusted p below 0.01 and a log2 fold-change threshold of 1. PCA with hierarchical clustering of max-normalized trajectories of the 1000 most abundant clonotypes was used as exploratory dynamics analysis. Separately sequenced CD4+ and CD8+ repertoires were used to assign a CD4 or CD8 phenotype to each responding clone. The raw public data were reprocessed by TCRdb itself: fastp quality trimming at Q25, MiXCR clonotype calling, in-frame beta chains only. Rows matching on CDR3 protein sequence are summarized as one entry with the most common DNA and genes. The V and J calls reflect TCRdb's pipeline rather than the authors' work. The sample yields approximately 300,000 distinct CDR3 sequences; more than 15% were counted once. The ten largest clones capture roughly 22% of the sample.

The CDR3 starts with the cysteine, ends with the phenylalanine, and has 14 residues. The sequence is cut down to CDR3 DNA, 42 bases in frame from base 1. CDR1 and CDR2 are drawn from the germline V gene: MGHDK, SYGVNS. Trimming costs V 6 bases and J 3 bases, and their ends lie 12 bases apart. PBMCs were isolated by Ficoll-Paque density gradient centrifugation. This sample is part of a study of T-cell memory formation after mild COVID-19 (dated by TCRdb to the early 2020s). Regarding the complete study: Most TCR sequence clusters were specific to one of the two donors. The cohort was made up of two young adult volunteers, one female and one male, who were previously healthy. T-cell clones expanding and contracting after mild COVID-19 in a couple of donors were tracked by longitudinal TCRalpha and TCRbeta repertoire sequencing. Broad study findings and their caveats: The study covered only a couple of mild cases, and larger cohorts including severe cases with pre-infection samples were considered necessary. The second-wave clones that peaked on day 37 were not confirmed to be SARS-CoV-2 specific. Contracting CD4+ clones were found mainly in CM and EM memory subsets, while CD8+ clones were enriched in EMRA. Clones contracting from day 15 to 85 had balanced CD4/CD8 phenotypes, while a second wave expanding from day 15 to 37 was biased towards CD4+. Some responding clones were found in pre-infection memory, which suggests that pre-existing cross-reactive memory T cells took part in the SARS-CoV-2 response.

Sequencing was carried out using PBMCs or a T cell subset sorted from them (not recorded which). The chain joins TRBV25-1 to TRBJ1-3, with no confidently assigned D gene. This TCR was sampled from a man younger than 30 who had mild COVID-19 (a few samples of this study predate the infection). The sample titles of this study are shuffled in the database, so cell type and time point are left out; the donor was told from shared clones. The nucleotides are TGTGCCAGCAGAGAGGGATGGGTTGGAAACACCATATATTTT. This sequence encodes CASREGWVGNTIYF. Reference TRBV25-1 and TRBJ1-3 genes cover what lies past the CDR3, so the full variable domain is EADIYQTPRYLVIGTGKKITLECSQTMGHDKMYWYQQDPGMELHLIHYSYGVNSTEKGDLSSESTVSRIRTEHFPLTLESARPSHTSQYLCASREGWVGNTIYFGEGSWLTVV.